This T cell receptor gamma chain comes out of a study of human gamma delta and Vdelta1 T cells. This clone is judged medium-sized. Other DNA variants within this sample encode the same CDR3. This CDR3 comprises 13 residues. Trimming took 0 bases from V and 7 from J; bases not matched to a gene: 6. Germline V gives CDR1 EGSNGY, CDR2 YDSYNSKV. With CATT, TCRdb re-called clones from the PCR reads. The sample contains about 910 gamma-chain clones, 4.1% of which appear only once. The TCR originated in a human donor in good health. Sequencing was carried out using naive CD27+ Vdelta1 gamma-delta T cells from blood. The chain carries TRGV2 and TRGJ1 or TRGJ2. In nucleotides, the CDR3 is TGTGCCACCTGGGACGGGCCAGGGTATAAGAAACTCTTT. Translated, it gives CATWDGPGYKKLF.